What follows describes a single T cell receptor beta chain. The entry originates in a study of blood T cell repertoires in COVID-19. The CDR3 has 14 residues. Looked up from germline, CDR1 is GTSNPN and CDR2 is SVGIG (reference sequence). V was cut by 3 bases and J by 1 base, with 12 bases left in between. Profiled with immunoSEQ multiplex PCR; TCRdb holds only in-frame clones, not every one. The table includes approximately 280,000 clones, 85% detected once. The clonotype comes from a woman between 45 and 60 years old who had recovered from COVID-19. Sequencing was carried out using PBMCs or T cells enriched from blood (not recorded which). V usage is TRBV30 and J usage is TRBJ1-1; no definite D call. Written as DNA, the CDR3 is TGTGCCTGGAGACCATCCCCTAGGAACACTGAAGCTTTCTTT. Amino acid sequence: CAWRPSPRNTEAFF.